This T cell receptor (beta chain) was documented in a study of T cell repertoires in cytomegalovirus infection. Overall study: Evidence of both CMV infection and a matching HLA type came from public TCR beta signatures.

Each CDR3 protein is one row after TCRdb ran MiXCR on the reads. The sample has 350,000 to 450,000 distinct CDR3 sequences; roughly 20% are singletons. Sequenced sample: PBMCs. The receptor's source is a human donor in good health (CMV status not recorded). Some clones in this sample may be carry-over from other donors' samples.

The CDR3 DNA reads as TGTGCCAGCAGCTTTAGTCCCACTAGCGATGTGATAAACTACGAGCAGTACTTC. Its translation is CASSFSPTSDVINYEQYF. The V call is TRBV5-4, the J call TRBJ2-7; 7 nucleotides align to TRBD2. The CDR3 spans 18 residues. The germline gives CDR1 SGHNT, CDR2 YYREEE (reference sequence). Germline trimming cut 2 bases from V and 3 bases from J; bases unmatched to any gene: 17.